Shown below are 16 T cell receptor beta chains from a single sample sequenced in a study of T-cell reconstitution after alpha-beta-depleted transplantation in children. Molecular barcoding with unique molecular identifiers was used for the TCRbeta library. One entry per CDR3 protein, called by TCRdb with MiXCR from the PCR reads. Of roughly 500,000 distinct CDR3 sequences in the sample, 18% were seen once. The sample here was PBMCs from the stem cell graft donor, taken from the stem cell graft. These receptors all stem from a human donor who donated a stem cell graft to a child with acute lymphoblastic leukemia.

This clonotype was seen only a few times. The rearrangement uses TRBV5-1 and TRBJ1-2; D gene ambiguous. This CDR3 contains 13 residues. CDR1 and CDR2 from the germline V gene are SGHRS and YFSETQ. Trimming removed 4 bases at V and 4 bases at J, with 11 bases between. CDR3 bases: TGCGCCAGCAGCCGCGACACACCCTATGGCTACACCTTC. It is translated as CASSRDTPYGYTF. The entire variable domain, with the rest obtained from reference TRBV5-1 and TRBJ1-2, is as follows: KAGVTQTPRYLIKTRGQQVTLSCSPISGHRSVSWYQQTPGQGLQFLFEYFSETQRNKGNFPGRFSGRQFSNSRSEMNVSTLELGDSALYLCASSRDTPYGYTFGSGTRLTVV.

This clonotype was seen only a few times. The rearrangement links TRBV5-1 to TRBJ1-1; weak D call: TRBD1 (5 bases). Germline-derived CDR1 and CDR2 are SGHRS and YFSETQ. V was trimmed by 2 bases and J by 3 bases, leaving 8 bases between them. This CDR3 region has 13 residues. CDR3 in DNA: TGCGCCAGCAGCTTTTGGGGGGACACTGAAGCTTTCTTT. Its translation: CASSFWGDTEAFF.

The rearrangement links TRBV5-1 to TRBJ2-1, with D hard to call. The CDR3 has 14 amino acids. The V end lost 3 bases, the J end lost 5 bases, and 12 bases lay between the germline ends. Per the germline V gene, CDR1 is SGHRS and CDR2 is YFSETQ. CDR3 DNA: TGCGCCAGCAGCTCCTTGACATCGGACAATGAGCAGTTCTTC. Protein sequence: CASSSLTSDNEQFF.

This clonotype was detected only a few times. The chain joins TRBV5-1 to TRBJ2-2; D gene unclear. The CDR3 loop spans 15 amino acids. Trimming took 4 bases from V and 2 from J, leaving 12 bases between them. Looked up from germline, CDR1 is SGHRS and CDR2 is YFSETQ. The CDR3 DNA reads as TGCGCCAGCAGCGTACGCCTTCAAAACACCGGGGAGCTGTTTTTT. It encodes CASSVRLQNTGELFF.

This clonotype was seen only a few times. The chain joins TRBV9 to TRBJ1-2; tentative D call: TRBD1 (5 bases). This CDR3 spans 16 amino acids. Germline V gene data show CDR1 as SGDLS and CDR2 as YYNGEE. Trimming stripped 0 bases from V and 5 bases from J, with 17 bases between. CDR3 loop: CASSVGVAGREYGYTF. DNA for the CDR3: TGTGCCAGCAGCGTAGGGGTGGCAGGGAGGGAATATGGCTACACCTTC.

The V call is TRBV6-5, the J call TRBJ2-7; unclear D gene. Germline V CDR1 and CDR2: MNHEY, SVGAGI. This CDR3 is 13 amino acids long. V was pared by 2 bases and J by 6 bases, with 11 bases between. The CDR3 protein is CASSYVTLGEQYF. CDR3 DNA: TGTGCCAGCAGTTACGTGACCCTCGGCGAGCAGTACTTC.

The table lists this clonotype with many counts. This CDR3 is CASSPLRGYTF. The CDR3 nucleotides read TGCGCCAGCAGCCCCCTCAGGGGCTACACCTTC. The chain carries TRBV5-1 and TRBJ1-2; D unclear. The CDR3 has 11 amino acids. Germline assignment: CDR1 SGHRS and CDR2 YFSETQ. V lost 4 bases and J lost 8, with 9 bases in between. The variable domain in full, with the rest retrieved from reference TRBV5-1 and TRBJ1-2, is KAGVTQTPRYLIKTRGQQVTLSCSPISGHRSVSWYQQTPGQGLQFLFEYFSETQRNKGNFPGRFSGRQFSNSRSEMNVSTLELGDSALYLCASSPLRGYTFGSGTRLTVV.

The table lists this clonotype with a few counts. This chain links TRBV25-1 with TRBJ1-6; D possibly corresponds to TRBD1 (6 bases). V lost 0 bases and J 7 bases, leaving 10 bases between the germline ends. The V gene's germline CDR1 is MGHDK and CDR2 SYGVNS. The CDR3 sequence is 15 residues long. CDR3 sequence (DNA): TGTGCCAGCAGTGAATATCAGGGGATAAATTCACCCCTCCACTTT. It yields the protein CASSEYQGINSPLHF.

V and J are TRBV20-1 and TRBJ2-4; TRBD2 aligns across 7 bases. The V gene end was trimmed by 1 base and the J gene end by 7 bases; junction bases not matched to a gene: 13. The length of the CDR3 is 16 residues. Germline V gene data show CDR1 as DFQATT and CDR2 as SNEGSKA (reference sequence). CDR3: CSARVFLGTIENIQYF. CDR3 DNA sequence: TGCAGTGCTAGAGTATTTCTCGGGACTATTGAGAACATTCAGTACTTC.

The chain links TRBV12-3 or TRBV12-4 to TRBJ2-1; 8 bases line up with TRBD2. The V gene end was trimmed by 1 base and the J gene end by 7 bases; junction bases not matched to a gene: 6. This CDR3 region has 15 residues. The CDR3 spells CASSLGPSGQNEQFF. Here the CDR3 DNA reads TGTGCCAGCAGTTTAGGGCCTAGCGGGCAAAATGAGCAGTTCTTC.

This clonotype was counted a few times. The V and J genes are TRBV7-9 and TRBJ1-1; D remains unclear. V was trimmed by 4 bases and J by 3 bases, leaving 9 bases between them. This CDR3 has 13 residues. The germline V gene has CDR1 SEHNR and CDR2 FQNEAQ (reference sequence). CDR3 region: CASSWSLDTEAFF. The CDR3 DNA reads TGTGCCAGCAGCTGGAGTCTGGACACTGAAGCTTTCTTT.

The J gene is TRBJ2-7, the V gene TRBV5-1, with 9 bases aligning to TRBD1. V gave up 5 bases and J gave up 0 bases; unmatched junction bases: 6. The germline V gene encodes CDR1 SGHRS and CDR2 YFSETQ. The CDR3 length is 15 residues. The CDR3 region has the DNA TGCGCCAGCAGGGGACAGGGCGAGAGCTCCTACGAGCAGTACTTC. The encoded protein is CASRGQGESSYEQYF.

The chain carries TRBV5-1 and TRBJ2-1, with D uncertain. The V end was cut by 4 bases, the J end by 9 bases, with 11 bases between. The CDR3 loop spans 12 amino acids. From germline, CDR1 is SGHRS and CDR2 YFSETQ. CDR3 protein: CASSPAHGEQFF. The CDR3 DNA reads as TGCGCCAGCAGCCCTGCTCATGGTGAGCAGTTCTTC.

CDR3 DNA: TGTGCCAGCAGTTTAACAAATGCAGGGGTCATCTACGAGCAGTACTTC. Residues: CASSLTNAGVIYEQYF. J is TRBJ2-7 and V is TRBV12-3 or TRBV12-4; a possible D gene is TRBD1 (6 bases). The CDR3 loop spans 16 amino acids. V lost 2 bases to trimming and J lost 3 bases, with 17 bases between them.

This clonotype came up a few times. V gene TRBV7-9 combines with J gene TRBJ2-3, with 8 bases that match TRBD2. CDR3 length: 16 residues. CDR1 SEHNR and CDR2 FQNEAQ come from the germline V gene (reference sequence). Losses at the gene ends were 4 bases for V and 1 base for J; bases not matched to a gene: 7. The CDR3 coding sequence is TGTGCCAGCAGCTCGTTCGGGAGGGAGGGCACAGATACGCAGTATTTT. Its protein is CASSSFGREGTDTQYF.

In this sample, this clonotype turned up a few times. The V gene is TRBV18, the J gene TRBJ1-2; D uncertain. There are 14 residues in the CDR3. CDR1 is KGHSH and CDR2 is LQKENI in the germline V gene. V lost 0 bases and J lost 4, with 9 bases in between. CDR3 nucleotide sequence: TGTGCCAGCTCACCACCTCATGTTGCCTATGGCTACACCTTC. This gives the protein CASSPPHVAYGYTF. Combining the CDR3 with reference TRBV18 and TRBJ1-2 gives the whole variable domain NAGVMQNPRHLVRRRGQEARLRCSPMKGHSHVYWYRQLPEEGLKFMVYLQKENIIDESGMPKERFSAEFPKEGPSILRIQQVVRGDSAAYFCASSPPHVAYGYTFGSGTRLTVV.